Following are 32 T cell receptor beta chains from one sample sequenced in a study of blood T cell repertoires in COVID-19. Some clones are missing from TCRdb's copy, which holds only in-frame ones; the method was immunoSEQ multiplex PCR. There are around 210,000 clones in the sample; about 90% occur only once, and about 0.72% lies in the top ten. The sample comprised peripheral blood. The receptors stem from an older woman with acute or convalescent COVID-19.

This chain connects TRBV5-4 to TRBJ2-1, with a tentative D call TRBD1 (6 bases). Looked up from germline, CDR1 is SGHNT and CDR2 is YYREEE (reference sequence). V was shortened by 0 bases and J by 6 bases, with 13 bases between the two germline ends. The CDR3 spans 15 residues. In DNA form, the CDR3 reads TGTGCCAGCAGCTTGGATTGGGGCAGGGGCAATGAGCAGTTCTTC. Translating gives CASSLDWGRGNEQFF.

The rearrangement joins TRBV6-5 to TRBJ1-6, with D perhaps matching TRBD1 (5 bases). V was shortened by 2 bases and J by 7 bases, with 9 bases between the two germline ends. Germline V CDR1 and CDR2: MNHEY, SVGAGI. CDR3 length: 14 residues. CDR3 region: CASSYGAPNSPLHF. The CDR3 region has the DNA TGTGCCAGCAGTTACGGGGCACCGAATTCACCCCTCCACTTT.

CDR3 loop: CASSYSGGQGQVIQPQHF. The CDR3 bases are TGTGCCAGCAGTTACTCGGGGGGACAGGGCCAGGTGATTCAGCCCCAGCATTTT. This chain uses TRBV6-2 or TRBV6-3 with TRBJ1-5; 9 bases align to TRBD1. The germline gives CDR1 MNHEY, CDR2 SVGEGT. There are 18 residues in the CDR3. The V segment lost 0 bases and the J segment 6 bases; nucleotides outside the gene matches: 12.

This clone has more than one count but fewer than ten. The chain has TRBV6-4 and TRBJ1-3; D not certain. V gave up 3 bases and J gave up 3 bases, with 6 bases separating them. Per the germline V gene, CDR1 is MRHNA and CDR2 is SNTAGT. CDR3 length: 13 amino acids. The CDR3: CASSETGGNTIYF. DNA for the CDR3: TGTGCCAGCAGTGAAACGGGTGGAAACACCATATATTTT.

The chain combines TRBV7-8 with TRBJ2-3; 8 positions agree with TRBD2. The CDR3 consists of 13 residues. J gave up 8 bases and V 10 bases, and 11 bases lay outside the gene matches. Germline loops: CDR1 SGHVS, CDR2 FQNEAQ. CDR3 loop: CATSGGRWGTQYF. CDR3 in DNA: TGTGCCACTTCTGGCGGGAGGTGGGGTACGCAGTATTTT.

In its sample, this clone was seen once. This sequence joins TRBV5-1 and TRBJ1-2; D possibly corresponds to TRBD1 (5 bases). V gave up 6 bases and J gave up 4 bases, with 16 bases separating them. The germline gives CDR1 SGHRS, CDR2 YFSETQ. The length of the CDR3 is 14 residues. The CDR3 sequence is CASTTGEGIYGYTF. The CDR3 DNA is TGCGCCAGCACTACGGGGGAGGGGATCTATGGCTACACCTTC.

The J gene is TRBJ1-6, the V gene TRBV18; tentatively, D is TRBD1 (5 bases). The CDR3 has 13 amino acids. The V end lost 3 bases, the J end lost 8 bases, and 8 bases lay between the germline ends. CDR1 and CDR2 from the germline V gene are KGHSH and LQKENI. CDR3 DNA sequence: TGTGCCAGCTCACCGGTAGGGGATTCACCCCTCCACTTT. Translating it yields CASSPVGDSPLHF.

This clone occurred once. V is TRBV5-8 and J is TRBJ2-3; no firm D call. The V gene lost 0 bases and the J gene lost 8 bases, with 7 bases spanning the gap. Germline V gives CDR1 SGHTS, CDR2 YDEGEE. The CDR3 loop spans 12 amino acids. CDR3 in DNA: TGTGCCAGCAGCTTGGATCGGGTTACGCAGTATTTT. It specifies CASSLDRVTQYF.

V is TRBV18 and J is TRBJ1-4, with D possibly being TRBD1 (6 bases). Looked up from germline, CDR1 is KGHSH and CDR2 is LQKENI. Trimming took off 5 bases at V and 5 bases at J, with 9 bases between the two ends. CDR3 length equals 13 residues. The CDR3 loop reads CASSRQENEKLFF. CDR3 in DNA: TGTGCCAGCTCAAGACAGGAAAATGAAAAACTGTTTTTT.

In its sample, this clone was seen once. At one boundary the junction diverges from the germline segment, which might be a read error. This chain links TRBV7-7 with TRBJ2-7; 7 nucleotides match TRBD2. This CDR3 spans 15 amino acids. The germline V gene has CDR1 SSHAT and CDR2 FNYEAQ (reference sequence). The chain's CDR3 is CASSLERGPSYEQYF. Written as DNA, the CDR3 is TGTGCTAGCAGCTTAGAGCGGGGACCATCCTACGAGCAGTACTTC.

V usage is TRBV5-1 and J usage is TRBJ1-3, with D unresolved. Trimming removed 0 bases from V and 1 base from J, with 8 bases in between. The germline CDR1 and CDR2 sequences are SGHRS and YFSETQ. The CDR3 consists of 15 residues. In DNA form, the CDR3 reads TGCGCCAGCAGCTTGGGGCCTAGTTCTGGAAACACCATATATTTT. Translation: CASSLGPSSGNTIYF. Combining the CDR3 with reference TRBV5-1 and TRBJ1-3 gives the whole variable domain KAGVTQTPRYLIKTRGQQVTLSCSPISGHRSVSWYQQTPGQGLQFLFEYFSETQRNKGNFPGRFSGRQFSNSRSEMNVSTLELGDSALYLCASSLGPSSGNTIYFGEGSWLTVV.

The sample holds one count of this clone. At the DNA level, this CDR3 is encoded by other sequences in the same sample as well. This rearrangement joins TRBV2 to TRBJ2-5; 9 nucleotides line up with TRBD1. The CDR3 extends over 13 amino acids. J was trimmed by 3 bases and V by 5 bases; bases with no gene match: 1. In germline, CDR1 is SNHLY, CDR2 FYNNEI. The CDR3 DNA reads TGTGCCAGCAGTCGGGACAGGGAAGAGACCCAGTACTTC. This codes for CASSRDREETQYF.

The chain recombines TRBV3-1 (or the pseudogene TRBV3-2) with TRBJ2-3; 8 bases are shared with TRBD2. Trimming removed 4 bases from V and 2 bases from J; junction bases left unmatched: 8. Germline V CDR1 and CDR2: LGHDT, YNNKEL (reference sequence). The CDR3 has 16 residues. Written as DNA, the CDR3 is TGTGCCAGCAGCCTCCGGGGCGGGAGGCTCACAGATACGCAGTATTTT. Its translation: CASSLRGGRLTDTQYF.

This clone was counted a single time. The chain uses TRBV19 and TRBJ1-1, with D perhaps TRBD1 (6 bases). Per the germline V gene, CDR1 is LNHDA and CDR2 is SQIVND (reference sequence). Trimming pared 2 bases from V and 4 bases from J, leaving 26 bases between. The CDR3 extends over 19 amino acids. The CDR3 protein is CASSIWGSWGGQEGTEAFF. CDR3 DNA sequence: TGTGCCAGTAGTATATGGGGGTCTTGGGGGGGCCAGGAGGGCACTGAAGCTTTCTTT.

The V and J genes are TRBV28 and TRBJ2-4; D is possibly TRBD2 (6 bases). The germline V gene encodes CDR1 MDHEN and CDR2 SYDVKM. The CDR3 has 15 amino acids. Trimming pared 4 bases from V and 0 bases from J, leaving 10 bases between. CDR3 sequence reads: CASSSPGLAKNIQYF. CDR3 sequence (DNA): TGTGCCAGCAGTTCCCCGGGACTAGCCAAAAACATTCAGTACTTC.

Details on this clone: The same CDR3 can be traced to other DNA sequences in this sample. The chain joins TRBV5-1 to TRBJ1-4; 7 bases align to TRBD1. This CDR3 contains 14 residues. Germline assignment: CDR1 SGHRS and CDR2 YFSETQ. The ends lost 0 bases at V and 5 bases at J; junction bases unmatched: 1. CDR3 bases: TGCGCCAGCAGCTTGGGACAGGGAAATGAAAAACTGTTTTTT. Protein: CASSLGQGNEKLFF.

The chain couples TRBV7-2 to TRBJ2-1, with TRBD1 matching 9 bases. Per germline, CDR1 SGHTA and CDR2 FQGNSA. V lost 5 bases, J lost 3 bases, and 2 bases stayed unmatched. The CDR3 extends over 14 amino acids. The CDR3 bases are TGTGCCAGCAGCAGACAGGGGGGCTACAATGAGCAGTTCTTC. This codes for CASSRQGGYNEQFF.

This CDR3 reads CASSWGQGYYEQYF. Written as DNA, the CDR3 is TGTGCCAGCTCCTGGGGACAGGGGTACTACGAGCAGTACTTC. The rearrangement uses TRBV18 and TRBJ2-7; 10 nucleotides match TRBD1. Germline V gives CDR1 KGHSH, CDR2 LQKENI. This CDR3 has 14 residues. After removal of 6 bases from V and 3 bases from J, the junction contained 5 bases not matched to a gene.

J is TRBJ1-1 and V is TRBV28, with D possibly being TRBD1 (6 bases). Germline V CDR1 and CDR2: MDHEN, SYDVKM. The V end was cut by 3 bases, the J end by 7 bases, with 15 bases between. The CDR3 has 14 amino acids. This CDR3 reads CASSFVQGKNEAFF. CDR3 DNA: TGTGCCAGCAGTTTCGTACAGGGCAAGAATGAAGCTTTCTTT.

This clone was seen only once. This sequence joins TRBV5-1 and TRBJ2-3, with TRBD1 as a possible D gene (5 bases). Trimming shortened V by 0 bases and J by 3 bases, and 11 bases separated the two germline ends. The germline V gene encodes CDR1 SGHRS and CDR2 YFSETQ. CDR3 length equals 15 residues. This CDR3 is CASSLAPGPTDTQYF. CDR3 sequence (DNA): TGCGCCAGCAGCTTGGCTCCAGGGCCTACAGATACGCAGTATTTT.

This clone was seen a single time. The CDR3 region is CASSSGLAGLQETQYF. CDR3 nucleotide sequence: TGTGCCAGCAGTTCAGGACTAGCGGGACTACAAGAGACCCAGTACTTC. The chain combines TRBV27 with TRBJ2-5; the match to TRBD2 covers 12 bases. V shed 4 bases, J shed 2 bases, and the junction held 5 bases outside the gene matches. Per germline, CDR1 MNHEY and CDR2 SMNVEV (reference sequence). The CDR3 has 16 residues.

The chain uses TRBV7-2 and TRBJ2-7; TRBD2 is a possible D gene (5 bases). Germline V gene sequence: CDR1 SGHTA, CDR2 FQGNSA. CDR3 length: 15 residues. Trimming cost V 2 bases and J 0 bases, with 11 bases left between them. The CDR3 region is CASSLSGSVSYEQYF. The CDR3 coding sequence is TGTGCCAGCAGCTTATCGGGGAGCGTCTCCTACGAGCAGTACTTC.

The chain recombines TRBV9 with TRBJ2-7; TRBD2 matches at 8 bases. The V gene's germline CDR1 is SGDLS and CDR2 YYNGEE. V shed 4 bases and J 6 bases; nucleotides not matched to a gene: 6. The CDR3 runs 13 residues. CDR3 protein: CASSLLAGSEQYF. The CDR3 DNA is TGTGCCAGCAGCCTTTTAGCGGGGAGCGAGCAGTACTTC.

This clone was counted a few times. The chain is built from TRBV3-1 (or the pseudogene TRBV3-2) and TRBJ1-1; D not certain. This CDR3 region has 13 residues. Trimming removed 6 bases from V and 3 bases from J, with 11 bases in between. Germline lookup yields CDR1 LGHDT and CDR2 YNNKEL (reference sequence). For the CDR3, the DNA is TGTGCCAGCAGTAGCCTCCGGGACACTGAAGCTTTCTTT. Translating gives CASSSLRDTEAFF.

In DNA form, the CDR3 reads TGTGCCAGCAGCCATCCCGTCGGACTAGCGGGAGGGTCCGGGGAGCTGTTTTTT. Translation gives CASSHPVGLAGGSGELFF. The chain is built from TRBV3-1 (or the pseudogene TRBV3-2) and TRBJ2-2, with TRBD2 identical over 15 bases. CDR3 size: 18 residues. Germline V gene data show CDR1 as LGHDT and CDR2 as YNNKEL (reference sequence). The V gene end was trimmed by 3 bases and the J gene end by 6 bases; junction bases not matched to a gene: 8.

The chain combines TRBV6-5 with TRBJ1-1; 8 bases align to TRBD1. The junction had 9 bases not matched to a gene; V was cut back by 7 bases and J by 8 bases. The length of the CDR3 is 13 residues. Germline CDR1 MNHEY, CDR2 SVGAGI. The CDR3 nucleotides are TGTGCCAGCATATTGGACAGGGACAGCGAAGCTTTCTTT. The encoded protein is CASILDRDSEAFF.

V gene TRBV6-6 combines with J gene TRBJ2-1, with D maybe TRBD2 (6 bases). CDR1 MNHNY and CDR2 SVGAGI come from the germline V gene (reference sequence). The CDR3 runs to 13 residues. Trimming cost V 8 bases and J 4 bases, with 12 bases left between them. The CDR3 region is CASRGAQYNEQFF. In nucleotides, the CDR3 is TGTGCCAGCCGCGGGGCACAATACAATGAGCAGTTCTTC.

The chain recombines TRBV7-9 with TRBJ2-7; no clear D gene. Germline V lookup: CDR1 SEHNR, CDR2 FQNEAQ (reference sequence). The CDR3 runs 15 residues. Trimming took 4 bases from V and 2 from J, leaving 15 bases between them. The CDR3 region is CASSSTDTQAYEQYF. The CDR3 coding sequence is TGTGCCAGCAGCTCAACAGACACCCAGGCCTACGAGCAGTACTTC.

CDR3 amino acids: CASSWGPNNEQFF. In nucleotides, the CDR3 is TGCGCCAGCAGTTGGGGGCCGAACAATGAGCAGTTCTTC. V is TRBV10-1 and J is TRBJ2-1; D is possibly TRBD1 (6 bases). Deletions cut 5 bases from V and 5 bases from J, with 10 bases between. This CDR3 comprises 13 residues. CDR1 is WNHNN, CDR2 SYGVQD, per germline (reference sequence).

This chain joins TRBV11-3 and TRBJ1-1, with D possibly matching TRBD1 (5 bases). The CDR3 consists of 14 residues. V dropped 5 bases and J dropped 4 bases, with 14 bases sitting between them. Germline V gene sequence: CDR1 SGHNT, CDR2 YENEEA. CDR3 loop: CASSTPQGGTEAFF. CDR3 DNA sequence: TGTGCCAGCAGCACCCCCCAGGGCGGCACTGAAGCTTTCTTT.

The CDR3 sequence is CASSYSPGVTEAFF. In DNA form, the CDR3 reads TGTGCCAGCAGTTACTCTCCGGGGGTAACTGAAGCTTTCTTT. The V gene is TRBV6-5, the J gene TRBJ1-1; TRBD1 is a possible D gene (5 bases). CDR3 length equals 14 residues. The germline V and J ends were trimmed by 0 bases and 5 bases, with 10 bases remaining between them. Germline values: CDR1 MNHEY, CDR2 SVGAGI.

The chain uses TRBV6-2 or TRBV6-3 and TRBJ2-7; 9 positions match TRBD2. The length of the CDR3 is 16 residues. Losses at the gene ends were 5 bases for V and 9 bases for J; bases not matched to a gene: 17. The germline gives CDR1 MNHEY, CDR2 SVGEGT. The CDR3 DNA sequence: TGTGCCAGCAGTGGCAGGGGAGGGACTAGCTCCCCTTCGCAGTACTTC. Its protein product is CASSGRGGTSSPSQYF.